These 13 T cell receptor beta chains share one sample of origin, sequenced in a study of blood T cell repertoires in COVID-19. The method was immunoSEQ multiplex PCR; TCRdb's version includes in-frame clones alone and lacks a portion of them. Altogether about 310,000 clones are present, about nine tenths being singletons, with the ten largest covering 1%. The sequenced sample consisted of peripheral blood. These receptors all come from a man in his fifties or sixties with active or convalescent COVID-19.

This chain joins TRBV29-1 and TRBJ2-3, with 9 bases identical to TRBD2. The V and J ends lost 7 bases and 2 bases, in that order; junction bases with no gene match: 7. Germline V lookup: CDR1 SQVTM, CDR2 ANQGSEA. The CDR3 has 14 amino acids. The DNA of the CDR3 is TGCAGCGGACGGCTGGGACTAGCCACAGATACGCAGTATTTT. Translating it yields CSGRLGLATDTQYF.

This chain joins TRBV7-2 and TRBJ1-1; D uncertain. Germline V gene lookup returns CDR1 SGHTA and CDR2 FQGNSA. The CDR3 loop spans 13 amino acids. V lost 5 bases and J lost 1, with 8 bases in between. The CDR3: CASSPQWNTEAFF. In nucleotides, the CDR3 is TGTGCCAGCAGCCCTCAGTGGAACACTGAAGCTTTCTTT.

The chain recombines TRBV2 with TRBJ1-1; 8 nucleotides agree with TRBD1. Trimming removed 7 bases from V and 5 bases from J; junction bases left unmatched: 9. This CDR3 is 14 amino acids long. CDR1 and CDR2 from the germline V gene are SNHLY and FYNNEI. The CDR3 protein is CASIYDRGNTEAFF. In DNA, the CDR3 is TGTGCCAGCATCTACGACAGGGGAAATACTGAAGCTTTCTTT.

The rearrangement joins TRBV4-1 to TRBJ2-3, with D perhaps TRBD1 (8 bases). V lost 0 bases and J lost 3, with 28 bases in between. The CDR3 is 21 amino acids. Looked up from germline, CDR1 is MGHRA and CDR2 is YSYEKL. The CDR3 loop is CASSQEGQGVIGRESTDTQYF. The CDR3, as DNA: TGCGCCAGCAGCCAAGAAGGACAGGGAGTGATAGGGCGGGAGTCTACAGATACGCAGTATTTT.

The chain links TRBV30 to TRBJ2-5, with 12 bases aligning to TRBD2. Germline CDR1 is GTSNPN and CDR2 is SVGIG (reference sequence). This CDR3 comprises 15 residues. V lost 5 bases, J lost 7 bases, and 11 bases stayed unmatched. CDR3 region: CAWARGLAGPGTQYF. CDR3 coding DNA: TGTGCCTGGGCCAGGGGACTAGCGGGCCCGGGGACCCAGTACTTC.

This clone has only a few counts. The chain employs TRBV30 and TRBJ1-6; the D gene is possibly TRBD1 (6 bases). The V and J ends lost 2 bases and 4 bases respectively, with 9 bases between them. Per the germline V gene, CDR1 is GTSNPN and CDR2 is SVGIG (reference sequence). This CDR3 has 14 amino acids. CDR3 DNA sequence: TGTGCCTGGAGTCGACAGGATTATAATTCACCCCTCCACTTT. This sequence encodes CAWSRQDYNSPLHF.

This rearrangement joins TRBV10-3 to TRBJ1-2; 9 positions match TRBD1. V trimming: 2 bases; J trimming: 4 bases; junction bases outside the gene matches: 11. The germline CDR1 and CDR2 sequences are ENHRY and SYGVKD. The CDR3 covers 17 residues. DNA of the CDR3: TGTGCCATCAGTGAGCCCCCCACAGGGGGCAGGGGCTATGGCTACACCTTC. Protein: CAISEPPTGGRGYGYTF.

The rearrangement uses TRBV20-1 and TRBJ2-5; 7 bases fit TRBD1. The CDR3 covers 14 residues. Trimming cost V 3 bases and J 7 bases; bases outside gene matches: 11. From germline, CDR1 is DFQATT and CDR2 SNEGSKA (reference sequence). CDR3 region: CSASSRQGVWTQYF. CDR3 nucleotide sequence: TGCAGTGCTAGTTCTCGGCAGGGGGTATGGACCCAGTACTTC.

This clone was counted a single time. The J gene is TRBJ2-1, the V gene TRBV30; D is undetermined. In germline, CDR1 is GTSNPN, CDR2 SVGIG (reference sequence). The ends were cut back, 6 bases at V and 8 bases at J, with 17 bases in the middle. The CDR3 spans 13 residues. CDR3 loop: CACDEALWHEQFF. The CDR3, as DNA: TGTGCCTGCGATGAGGCGTTATGGCATGAGCAGTTCTTC.

The CDR3 DNA reads as TGTGCCAGCAGCCTTGGACAGCCTACCTACGAGCAGTACTTC. This codes for CASSLGQPTYEQYF. The rearrangement joins TRBV5-5 to TRBJ2-7, with a weak D call TRBD1 (6 bases). Germline V CDR1 and CDR2: SGHKS, YYEKEE (reference sequence). Trimming cost V 4 bases and J 2 bases, with 13 bases left between them. The CDR3 is 14 amino acids.

The rearrangement links TRBV6-1 to TRBJ2-6, with a tentative D call TRBD1 (6 bases). The germline V and J ends were trimmed by 4 bases and 0 bases, with 13 bases remaining between them. Germline assignment: CDR1 MNHNS and CDR2 SASEGT. The CDR3 sequence is 17 residues long. The CDR3 DNA is TGTGCCAGCAGTGTTGTACAGGGTTTCTCTGGGGCCAACGTCCTGACTTTC. It yields the protein CASSVVQGFSGANVLTF.

The rearrangement links TRBV7-5 to TRBJ1-3; TRBD1 reflects the table's D call only, with no check against the DNA. TRBV7-5 is a recognized pseudogene. This CDR3 contains 17 residues. Written as DNA, the CDR3 is TGTGCCAGAAGCTTAGGGCGGCAGGGAATCTCTGGAAACACCATATATTTT. Translated, it gives CARSLGRQGISGNTIYF.

This chain links TRBV7-3 with TRBJ2-5, with D perhaps matching TRBD2 (6 bases). From germline, CDR1 is SGHTA and CDR2 FQGTGA. The V end lost 3 bases, the J end lost 5 bases, and 13 bases lay between the germline ends. This CDR3 comprises 14 residues. The CDR3 loop reads CASSFQGGGETQYF. CDR3 sequence (DNA): TGTGCCAGCAGCTTTCAGGGAGGTGGGGAGACCCAGTACTTC.